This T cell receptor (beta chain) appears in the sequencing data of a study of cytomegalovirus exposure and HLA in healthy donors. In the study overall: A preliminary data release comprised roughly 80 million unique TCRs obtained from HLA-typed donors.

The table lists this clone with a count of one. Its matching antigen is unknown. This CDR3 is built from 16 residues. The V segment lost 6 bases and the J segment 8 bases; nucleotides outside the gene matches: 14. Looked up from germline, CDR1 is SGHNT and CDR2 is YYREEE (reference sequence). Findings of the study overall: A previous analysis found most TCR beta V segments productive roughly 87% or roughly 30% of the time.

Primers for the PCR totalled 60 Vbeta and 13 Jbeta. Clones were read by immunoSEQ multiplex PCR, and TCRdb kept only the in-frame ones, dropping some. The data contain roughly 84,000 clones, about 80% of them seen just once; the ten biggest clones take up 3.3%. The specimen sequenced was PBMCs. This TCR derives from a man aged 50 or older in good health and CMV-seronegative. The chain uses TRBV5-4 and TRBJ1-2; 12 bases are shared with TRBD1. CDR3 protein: CASIKNPGQGAGGYTF. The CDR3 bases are TGTGCCAGCATCAAAAATCCGGGACAGGGGGCTGGGGGCTACACCTTC.